This record covers a single TCR beta chain. Some clones are missing from TCRdb's copy, which holds only in-frame ones; the method was immunoSEQ multiplex PCR. The data contain some 79,000 clones, more than 85% of them singletons. This entry belongs to a study of control samples from healthy donors and cancer patients. The length of the CDR3 is 15 residues. Germline values: CDR1 SGHAT, CDR2 FQDESV (reference sequence). Trimming took off 2 bases at V and 1 base at J, with 12 bases between the two ends. The V gene is TRBV11-1, the J gene TRBJ2-7; D unresolved. Sequencing input: blood. The receptor's source is a woman in her forties or fifties in good health. The CDR3 protein is CASSLILGQSYEQYF. The CDR3 DNA reads as TGTGCCAGCAGCTTAATTCTGGGCCAGTCCTACGAGCAGTACTTC.